Listed below are T cell receptor beta chains from one sample, sequenced in a study of cytomegalovirus exposure and HLA in healthy donors. Libraries were prepared by immunoSEQ multiplex PCR; TCRdb keeps only in-frame clonotypes and omits some of them. The sample shows more than 110,000 clones, less than 80% of them seen only once. Material for sequencing was PBMCs. The receptors were sampled from a woman aged 45-65 years in good health and CMV-seropositive. The CDR3 runs from the conserved cysteine through the conserved F or W. The order of the fields is V gene, J gene, D gene, clone size, CDR3 DNA, CDR3 protein. The D gene is left open where the match is weak. Clone size is stated in some rows and not others, as once, few, many or a class when expanded.

v_call: TRBV6-6
j_call: TRBJ1-2
d_call: -
clone_size: -
cdr3_nt: TGTGCCAGCAGTCCTTCGACTGGGAACTATGGCTACACCTTC
cdr3_aa: CASSPSTGNYGYTF

v_call: TRBV7-9
j_call: TRBJ1-1
d_call: -
clone_size: -
cdr3_nt: TGTGCCAGCAGCTTCGAGGGCCACTCCACTGAAGCTTTCTTT
cdr3_aa: CASSFEGHSTEAFF

v_call: TRBV5-1
j_call: TRBJ1-1
d_call: TRBD1
clone_size: few
cdr3_nt: TGCGCCAGCAGCCCCGACAGGGCGAACACTGAAGCTTTCTTT
cdr3_aa: CASSPDRANTEAFF

v_call: TRBV2
j_call: TRBJ2-1
d_call: -
clone_size: -
cdr3_nt: TGTGCCAGCCGTGAGTTTAGCTCCTACAATGAGCAGTTCTTC
cdr3_aa: CASREFSSYNEQFF

v_call: TRBV7-2
j_call: TRBJ1-1
d_call: -
clone_size: -
cdr3_nt: TGTGCCAGCAGCTTACAGGGCGCTGAAGCTTTCTTT
cdr3_aa: CASSLQGAEAFF

v_call: TRBV4-2
j_call: TRBJ2-3
d_call: -
clone_size: -
cdr3_nt: TGTGCCAGCAGCCAAGATCGAGGAACAGATACGCAGTATTTT
cdr3_aa: CASSQDRGTDTQYF

v_call: TRBV4-2
j_call: TRBJ2-4
d_call: TRBD2
clone_size: -
cdr3_nt: TGTGCCACTTCGAGCGGGGGGGCAGAAAACATTCAGTACTTC
cdr3_aa: CATSSGGAENIQYF

v_call: TRBV2
j_call: TRBJ1-5
d_call: -
clone_size: -
cdr3_nt: TGTGCCAGCAGTGCGTCGACAGAGAATCAGCCCCAGCATTTT
cdr3_aa: CASSASTENQPQHF

v_call: TRBV19
j_call: TRBJ2-1
d_call: TRBD2
clone_size: once
cdr3_nt: TGTGCCAGTAGTTCCGGACTAGCGGGGGTTAGGCAAGAGTTCTTC
cdr3_aa: CASSSGLAGVRQEFF

v_call: TRBV28
j_call: TRBJ1-2
d_call: -
clone_size: -
cdr3_nt: TGTGCCAGCAGTTTAGGGTGGGGAGCTAACTATGGCTACACCTTC
cdr3_aa: CASSLGWGANYGYTF

v_call: TRBV27
j_call: TRBJ2-7
d_call: TRBD1
clone_size: -
cdr3_nt: TGTGCCAGCAGCTTTAATGGACAGGCCCGAGGCGACGAGCAGTACTTC
cdr3_aa: CASSFNGQARGDEQYF

v_call: TRBV27
j_call: TRBJ1-6
d_call: -
clone_size: once
cdr3_nt: TGTGCCAGCAGTTTTAGCCGGGAGAATTCACCCCTCCACTTT
cdr3_aa: CASSFSRENSPLHF

v_call: TRBV10-3
j_call: TRBJ2-6
d_call: -
clone_size: -
cdr3_nt: TGTGCCATCAGTGAGCCCGGAGACCCCTCTGGGGCCAACGTCCTGACTTTC
cdr3_aa: CAISEPGDPSGANVLTF

v_call: TRBV19
j_call: TRBJ1-5
d_call: TRBD1
clone_size: -
cdr3_nt: TGTGCCAGTACCCCGGACAGGGGTGGCGATCAGCCCCAGCATTTT
cdr3_aa: CASTPDRGGDQPQHF

v_call: TRBV4-3
j_call: TRBJ1-4
d_call: -
clone_size: few
cdr3_nt: TGCGCCAGCAGCCAAGATACAGGGTATGGTGAAAAACTGTTTTTT
cdr3_aa: CASSQDTGYGEKLFF

v_call: TRBV7-9
j_call: TRBJ2-1
d_call: TRBD2
clone_size: -
cdr3_nt: TGTGCCAGCAGCTTAGGTAGCGGGGGGGCTGAAGAGCAGTTCTTC
cdr3_aa: CASSLGSGGAEEQFF

v_call: TRBV5-1
j_call: TRBJ2-3
d_call: -
clone_size: -
cdr3_nt: TGCGCCAGCAGCTTGGACAGTTCAGATACGCAGTATTTT
cdr3_aa: CASSLDSSDTQYF

v_call: TRBV7-4
j_call: TRBJ1-5
d_call: -
clone_size: -
cdr3_nt: TGTGCCAGGTCCCGGACAGAGGGGCTTAGCAATCAGCCCCAGCATTTT
cdr3_aa: CARSRTEGLSNQPQHF

v_call: TRBV2
j_call: TRBJ2-1
d_call: -
clone_size: -
cdr3_nt: TGTGCCAGCAGTTCCACAATTCAGTTCTTC
cdr3_aa: CASSSTIQFF

v_call: TRBV15
j_call: TRBJ2-5
d_call: TRBD1
clone_size: -
cdr3_nt: TGTGCCACCAGCAAAAGGACAGGGGACCAAGAGACCCAGTACTTC
cdr3_aa: CATSKRTGDQETQYF

v_call: TRBV28
j_call: TRBJ2-5
d_call: -
clone_size: -
cdr3_nt: TGTGCCAGCAGTTTAGTACAGCAAGAGACCCAGTACTTC
cdr3_aa: CASSLVQQETQYF

v_call: TRBV9
j_call: TRBJ2-1
d_call: TRBD2
clone_size: -
cdr3_nt: TGTGCCAGCAGCGTAGGGCTAGCGGGGGGGTTCGACAATGAGCAGTTCTTC
cdr3_aa: CASSVGLAGGFDNEQFF

v_call: TRBV9
j_call: TRBJ1-4
d_call: -
clone_size: -
cdr3_nt: TGTGCCAGCAGCGTCGGGATGCTTTCAACTAATGAAAAACTGTTTTTT
cdr3_aa: CASSVGMLSTNEKLFF

v_call: TRBV6-5
j_call: TRBJ2-7
d_call: TRBD1
clone_size: -
cdr3_nt: TGTGCCAGCAGTTACTCGGGGACAGGGAGCTACGAGCAGTACTTC
cdr3_aa: CASSYSGTGSYEQYF

v_call: TRBV7-2
j_call: TRBJ2-2
d_call: -
clone_size: -
cdr3_nt: TGTGCCAGCAGCCGGCGGGGATCCCAACTGACTGACACCGGGGAGCTGTTTTTT
cdr3_aa: CASSRRGSQLTDTGELFF

v_call: TRBV28
j_call: TRBJ2-7
d_call: -
clone_size: -
cdr3_nt: TGTGCCAGTTGGAGTGGGCAGGGTGGGTACGAGCAGTACTTC
cdr3_aa: CASWSGQGGYEQYF

v_call: TRBV6-6
j_call: TRBJ1-2
d_call: TRBD1
clone_size: -
cdr3_nt: TGTGCCAGCACCCAGGGGTGGGACAGGGGCAACTATGGCTACACCTTC
cdr3_aa: CASTQGWDRGNYGYTF

v_call: TRBV30
j_call: TRBJ2-3
d_call: -
clone_size: -
cdr3_nt: TGTGCCTGGACCGCAGGGGCTAGCACAGATACGCAGTATTTT
cdr3_aa: CAWTAGASTDTQYF

v_call: TRBV2
j_call: TRBJ1-2
d_call: -
clone_size: -
cdr3_nt: TGTGCCATGGGGGTGGCCAGGGAGGCTGGCTACACCTTC
cdr3_aa: CAMGVAREAGYTF

v_call: TRBV6-4
j_call: TRBJ2-7
d_call: TRBD2
clone_size: -
cdr3_nt: TGTGCCAGCAGTGAGTTAAGCGGGGGGGCCTACGAGCAGTACTTC
cdr3_aa: CASSELSGGAYEQYF

v_call: TRBV7-6
j_call: TRBJ1-5
d_call: TRBD1
clone_size: hyperexpanded
cdr3_nt: TGTGCCAGCAGCCTAGGGACAGGGGCCCGTCAGCCCCAGCATTTT
cdr3_aa: CASSLGTGARQPQHF

v_call: TRBV5-1
j_call: TRBJ1-1
d_call: TRBD1
clone_size: -
cdr3_nt: TGCGCCAGCAGTGATCAGGGGGCTTTTTCGAACACTGAAGCTTTCTTT
cdr3_aa: CASSDQGAFSNTEAFF

v_call: TRBV29-1
j_call: TRBJ2-2
d_call: -
clone_size: -
cdr3_nt: TGCAGCGTTTCTGCGAACACCGGGGAGCTGTTTTTT
cdr3_aa: CSVSANTGELFF

v_call: TRBV14
j_call: TRBJ1-6
d_call: -
clone_size: -
cdr3_nt: TGTGCCAGCAGCCAAGTTGGGGCGGGGAATTCACCCCTCCACTTT
cdr3_aa: CASSQVGAGNSPLHF

v_call: TRBV5-4
j_call: TRBJ1-2
d_call: TRBD1
clone_size: -
cdr3_nt: TGTGCCAGCAGCTTGGTGGACAGGGAGGGCTATGGCTACACCTTC
cdr3_aa: CASSLVDREGYGYTF

v_call: TRBV19
j_call: TRBJ2-1
d_call: TRBD2
clone_size: once
cdr3_nt: TGTGCCAGTAATCCCTCCGGTATAGCGGGGAAAGTTGAGCAGTTCTTC
cdr3_aa: CASNPSGIAGKVEQFF

v_call: TRBV29-1
j_call: TRBJ2-3
d_call: TRBD2
clone_size: -
cdr3_nt: TGCAGCGTTGCCTCCCTAGCGGATAGCACAGATACGCAGTATTTT
cdr3_aa: CSVASLADSTDTQYF

v_call: TRBV4-2
j_call: TRBJ1-5
d_call: -
clone_size: -
cdr3_nt: TGTGCCAGCAGCCAAGGCGGGGGCCAGCCCCAGCATTTT
cdr3_aa: CASSQGGGQPQHF

v_call: TRBV7-3
j_call: TRBJ2-1
d_call: -
clone_size: -
cdr3_nt: TGTGCCAGCAGCTTAGGGGGGTCCTACAATGAGCAGTTCTTC
cdr3_aa: CASSLGGSYNEQFF

v_call: TRBV11-3
j_call: TRBJ1-4
d_call: -
clone_size: -
cdr3_nt: TGTGCCAGCAGCTTAGACCGAGAAGAAAAACTGTTTTTT
cdr3_aa: CASSLDREEKLFF